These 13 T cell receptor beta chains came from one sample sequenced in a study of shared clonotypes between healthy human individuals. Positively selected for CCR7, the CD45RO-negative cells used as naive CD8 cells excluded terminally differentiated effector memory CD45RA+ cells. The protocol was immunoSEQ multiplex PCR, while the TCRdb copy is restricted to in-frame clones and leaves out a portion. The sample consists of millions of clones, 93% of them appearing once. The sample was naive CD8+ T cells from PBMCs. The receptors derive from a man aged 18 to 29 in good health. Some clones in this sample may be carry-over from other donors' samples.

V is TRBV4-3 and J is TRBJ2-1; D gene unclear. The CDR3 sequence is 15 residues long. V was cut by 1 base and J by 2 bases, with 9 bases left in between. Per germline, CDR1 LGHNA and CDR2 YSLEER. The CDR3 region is CASSQVWVAYNEQFF. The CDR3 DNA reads TGCGCCAGCAGCCAAGTATGGGTCGCCTACAATGAGCAGTTCTTC.

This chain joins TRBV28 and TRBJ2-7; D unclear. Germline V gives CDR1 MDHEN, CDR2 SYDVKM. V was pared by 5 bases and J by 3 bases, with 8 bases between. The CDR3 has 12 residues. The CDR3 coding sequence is TGTGCCAGCAGTAAAGTCAGCTACGAGCAGTACTTC. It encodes CASSKVSYEQYF.

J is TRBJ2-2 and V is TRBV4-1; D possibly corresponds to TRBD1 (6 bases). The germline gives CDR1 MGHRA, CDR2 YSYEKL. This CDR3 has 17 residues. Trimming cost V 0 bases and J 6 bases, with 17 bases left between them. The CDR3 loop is CASSQDAARGPAGELFF. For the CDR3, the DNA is TGCGCCAGCAGCCAAGATGCGGCCAGGGGCCCGGCCGGGGAGCTGTTTTTT.

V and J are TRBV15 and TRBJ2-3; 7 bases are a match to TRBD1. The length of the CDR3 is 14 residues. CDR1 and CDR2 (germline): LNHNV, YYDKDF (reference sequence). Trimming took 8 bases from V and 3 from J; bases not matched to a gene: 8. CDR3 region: CATGTGEGTDTQYF. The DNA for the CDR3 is TGTGCCACCGGAACAGGGGAAGGAACAGATACGCAGTATTTT.

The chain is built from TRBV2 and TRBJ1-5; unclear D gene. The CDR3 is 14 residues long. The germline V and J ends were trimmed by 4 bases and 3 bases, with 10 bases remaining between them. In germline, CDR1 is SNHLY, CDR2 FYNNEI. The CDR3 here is CASSVSRPNQPQHF. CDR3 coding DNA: TGTGCCAGCAGTGTGTCCCGGCCCAATCAGCCCCAGCATTTT.

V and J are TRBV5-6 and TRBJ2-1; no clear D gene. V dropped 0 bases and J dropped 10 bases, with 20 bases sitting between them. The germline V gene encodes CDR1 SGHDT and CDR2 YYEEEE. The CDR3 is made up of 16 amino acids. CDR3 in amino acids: CASSLGGTPVGLEQFF. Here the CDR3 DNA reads TGTGCCAGCAGCTTGGGTGGAACACCGGTGGGATTGGAGCAGTTCTTC. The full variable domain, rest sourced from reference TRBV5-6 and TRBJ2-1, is DAGVTQSPTHLIKTRGQQVTLRCSPKSGHDTVSWYQQALGQGPQFIFQYYEEEERQRGNFPDRFSGHQFPNYSSELNVNALLLGDSALYLCASSLGGTPVGLEQFFGPGTRLTVL.

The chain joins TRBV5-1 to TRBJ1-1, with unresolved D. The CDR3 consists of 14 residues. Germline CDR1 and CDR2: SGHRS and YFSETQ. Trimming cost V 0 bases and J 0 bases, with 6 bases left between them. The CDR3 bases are TGCGCCAGCAGCTTGGGGGTAGTGAACACTGAAGCTTTCTTT. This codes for CASSLGVVNTEAFF.

The DNA of the CDR3 is TGTGCCAGCAGCTTCCGCGACAGTCATTACCAAGAGACCCAGTACTTC. Residues: CASSFRDSHYQETQYF. J is TRBJ2-5 and V is TRBV7-9, with D possibly being TRBD1 (5 bases). Germline V gives CDR1 SEHNR, CDR2 FQNEAQ (reference sequence). The CDR3 is made up of 16 amino acids. Deletions cut 3 bases from V and 0 bases from J, with 14 bases between.

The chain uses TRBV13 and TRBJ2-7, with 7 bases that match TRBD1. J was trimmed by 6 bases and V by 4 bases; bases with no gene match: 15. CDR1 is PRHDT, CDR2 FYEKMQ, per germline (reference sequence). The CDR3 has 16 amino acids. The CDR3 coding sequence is TGTGCCAGCAGCTCCAAAACAGGGGAGTGGTTGCGCGAGCAGTACTTC. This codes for CASSSKTGEWLREQYF.

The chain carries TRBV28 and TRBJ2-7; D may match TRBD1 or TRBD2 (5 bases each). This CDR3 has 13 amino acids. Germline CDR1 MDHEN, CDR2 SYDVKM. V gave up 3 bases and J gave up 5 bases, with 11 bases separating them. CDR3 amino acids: CASSLRGPHEQYF. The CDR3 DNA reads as TGTGCCAGCAGTTTGAGGGGTCCCCACGAGCAGTACTTC.

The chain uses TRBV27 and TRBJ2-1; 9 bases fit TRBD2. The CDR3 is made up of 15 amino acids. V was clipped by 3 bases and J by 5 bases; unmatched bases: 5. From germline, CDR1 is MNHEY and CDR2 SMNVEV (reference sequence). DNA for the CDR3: TGTGCCAGCAGTTTCTTAGCGGGAGAGGACAATGAGCAGTTCTTC. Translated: CASSFLAGEDNEQFF.

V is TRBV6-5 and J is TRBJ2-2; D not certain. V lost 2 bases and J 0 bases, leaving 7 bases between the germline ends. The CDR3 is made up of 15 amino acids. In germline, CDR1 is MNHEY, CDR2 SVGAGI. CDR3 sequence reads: CASSYITANTGELFF. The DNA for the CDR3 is TGTGCCAGCAGTTACATCACTGCGAACACCGGGGAGCTGTTTTTT.

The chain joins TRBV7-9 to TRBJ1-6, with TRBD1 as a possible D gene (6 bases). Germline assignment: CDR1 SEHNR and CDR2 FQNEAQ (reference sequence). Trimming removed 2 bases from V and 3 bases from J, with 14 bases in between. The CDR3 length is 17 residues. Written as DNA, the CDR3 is TGTGCCAGCAGCTTATCAGGGGCCGACCTCTATAATTCACCCCTCCACTTT. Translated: CASSLSGADLYNSPLHF.